The present TCR beta chain was sequenced within a study of long-term antiretroviral therapy in people with HIV. The V gene's germline CDR1 is SNHLY and CDR2 FYNNEI. This CDR3 is built from 14 residues. The V end was cut by 5 bases, the J end by 6 bases, with 16 bases between. Study-wide results and limits: Controls exceeded HIV repertoires in CDR3 length range.

Turning to this clone: No antigen is known for it.

A v3.0 immunoSEQ assay was performed at survey level. Assay used: immunoSEQ multiplex PCR; TCRdb lists only in-frame clones, some missing. The sample lists tens of thousands of clones, approximately 96% occurring once. Specimen: unsorted PBMCs, collected 6.5 to 6.6 years after starting antiretroviral therapy. This receptor was taken from a man aged 25-45 years with HIV. This chain links TRBV2 with TRBJ1-2; TRBD1 is a possible D gene (5 bases). CDR3 DNA: TGTGCCAGCAGTCCAGGGCGAGGGTCTGATGGCTACACCTTC. Residues: CASSPGRGSDGYTF.